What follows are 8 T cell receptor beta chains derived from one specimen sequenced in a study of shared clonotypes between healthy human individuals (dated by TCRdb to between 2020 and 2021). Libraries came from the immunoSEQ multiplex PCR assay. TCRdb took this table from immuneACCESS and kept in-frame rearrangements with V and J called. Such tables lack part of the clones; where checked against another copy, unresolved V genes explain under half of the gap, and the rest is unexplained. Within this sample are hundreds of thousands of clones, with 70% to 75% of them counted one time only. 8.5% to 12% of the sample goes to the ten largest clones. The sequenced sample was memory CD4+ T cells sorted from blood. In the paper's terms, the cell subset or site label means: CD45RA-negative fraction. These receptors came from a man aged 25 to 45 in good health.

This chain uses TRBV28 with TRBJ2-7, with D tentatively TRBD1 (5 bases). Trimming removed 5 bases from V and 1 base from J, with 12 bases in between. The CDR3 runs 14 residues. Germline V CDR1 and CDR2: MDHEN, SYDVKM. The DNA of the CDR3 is TGTGCCAGCAGTATTCTACCAGGGTCCTACGAGCAGTACTTC. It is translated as CASSILPGSYEQYF.

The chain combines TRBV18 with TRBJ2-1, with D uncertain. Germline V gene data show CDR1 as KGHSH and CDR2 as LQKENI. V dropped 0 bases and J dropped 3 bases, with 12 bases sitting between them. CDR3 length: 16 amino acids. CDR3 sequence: CASSPPRTINYNEQFF. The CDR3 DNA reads TGTGCCAGCTCACCACCCCGGACGATTAACTACAATGAGCAGTTCTTC.

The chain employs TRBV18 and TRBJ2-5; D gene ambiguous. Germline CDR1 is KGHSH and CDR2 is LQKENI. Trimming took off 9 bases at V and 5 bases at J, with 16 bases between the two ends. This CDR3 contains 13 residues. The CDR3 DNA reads TGTGCCAGTAAGACCAGTCCCGCCGAGACCCAGTACTTC. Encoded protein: CASKTSPAETQYF.

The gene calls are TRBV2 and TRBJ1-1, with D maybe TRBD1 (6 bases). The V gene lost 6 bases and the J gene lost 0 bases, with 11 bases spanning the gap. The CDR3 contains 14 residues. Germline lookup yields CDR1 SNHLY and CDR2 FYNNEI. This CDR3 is CASRYRVLNTEAFF. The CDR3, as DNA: TGTGCCAGCAGATACAGGGTCCTGAACACTGAAGCTTTCTTT.

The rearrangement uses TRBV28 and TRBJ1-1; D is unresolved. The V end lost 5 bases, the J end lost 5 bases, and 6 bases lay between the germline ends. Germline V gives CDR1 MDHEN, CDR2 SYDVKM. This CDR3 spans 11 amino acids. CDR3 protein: CASSRPTEAFF. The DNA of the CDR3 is TGTGCCAGCAGTCGTCCGACTGAAGCTTTCTTT.

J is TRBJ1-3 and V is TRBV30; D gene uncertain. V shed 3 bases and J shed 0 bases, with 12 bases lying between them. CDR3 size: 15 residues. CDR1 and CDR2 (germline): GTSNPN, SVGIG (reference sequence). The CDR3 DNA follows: TGTGCCTGGAGCCCTGTGGGCTTCTCTGGAAACACCATATATTTT. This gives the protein CAWSPVGFSGNTIYF.

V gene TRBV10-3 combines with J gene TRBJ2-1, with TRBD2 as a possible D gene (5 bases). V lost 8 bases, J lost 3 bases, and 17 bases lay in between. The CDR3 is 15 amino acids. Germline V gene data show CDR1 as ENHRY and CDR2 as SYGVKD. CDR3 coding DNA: TGTGCCATCGGTCTACGGGAAGCCAACTACAATGAGCAGTTCTTC. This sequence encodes CAIGLREANYNEQFF.

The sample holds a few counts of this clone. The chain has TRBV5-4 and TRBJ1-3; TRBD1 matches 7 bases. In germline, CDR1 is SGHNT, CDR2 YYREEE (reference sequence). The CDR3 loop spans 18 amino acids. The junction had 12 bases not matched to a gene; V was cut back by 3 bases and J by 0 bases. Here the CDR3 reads CASSSRQGGLSSGNTIYF. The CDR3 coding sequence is TGTGCCAGCAGCTCGAGACAGGGTGGGCTGTCCTCTGGAAACACCATATATTTT.